This TCR beta chain was recovered during a study of blood T cell repertoires in COVID-19. The method was immunoSEQ multiplex PCR; TCRdb's version includes in-frame clones alone and lacks a portion of them. The top ten clones hold roughly 1.3% of a sample with 200,000 to 250,000 clones, 75% to 85% of them seen once. There are 15 residues in the CDR3. CDR1 and CDR2 from the germline V gene are SGHRS and YFSETQ. The J segment lost 1 base and the V segment lost 2 bases, leaving 4 bases of the junction unmatched. This clonotype was sampled from a woman aged 30 to 39 with COVID-19, enrolled during active disease. V gene TRBV5-1 combines with J gene TRBJ2-5; 8 bases align to TRBD2. Material: peripheral blood. CDR3 nucleotides: TGCGCCAGCAGCTTCCTAGCGGGCCCCCAAGAGACCCAGTACTTC. Encoded protein: CASSFLAGPQETQYF.